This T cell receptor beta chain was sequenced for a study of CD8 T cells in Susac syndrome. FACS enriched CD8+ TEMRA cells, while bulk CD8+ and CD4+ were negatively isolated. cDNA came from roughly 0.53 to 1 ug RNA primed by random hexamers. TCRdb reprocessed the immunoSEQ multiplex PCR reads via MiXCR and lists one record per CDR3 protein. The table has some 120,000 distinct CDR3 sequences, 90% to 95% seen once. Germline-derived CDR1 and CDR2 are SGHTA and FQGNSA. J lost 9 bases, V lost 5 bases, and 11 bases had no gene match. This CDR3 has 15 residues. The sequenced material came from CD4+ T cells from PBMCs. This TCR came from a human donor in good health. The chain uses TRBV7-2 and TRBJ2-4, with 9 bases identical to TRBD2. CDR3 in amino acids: CASSPTGSGRGIQYF. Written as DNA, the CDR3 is TGTGCCAGCAGCCCGACGGGTAGCGGGAGAGGCATTCAGTACTTC.